The sequence of this TCR beta chain was determined in a study of CD8 T cells in ankylosing spondylitis. Study results and caveats: Seemingly characteristic of ankylosing spondylitis blood was a TCR beta motif consisting of 7 or 8 highly homologous variants. Researchers report that disease-linked clones proved CD8+ and relatively rare in peripheral blood. It was reported that disease-linked clones were significantly enriched in matched ankylosing spondylitis synovial fluid.

After removal of 0 bases from V and 3 bases from J, the junction contained 10 bases not matched to a gene. Germline CDR1 reads DFQATT; CDR2 reads SNEGSKA (reference sequence). The CDR3 spans 18 residues. Quantitative barcoded 5'-RACE was used to prepare TCR beta libraries. Via MiXCR, TCRdb re-called the 5' RACE reads, giving one row per CDR3 protein. The data contain fewer than 500,000 distinct CDR3 sequences, 25% to 30% of them singletons. This clonotype has a handful of counts. What it binds is unknown. Source material: blood, either unsorted or a sorted T cell fraction (not recorded which). The chain couples TRBV20-1 to TRBJ2-3; TRBD2 aligns across 12 bases. The sequence was obtained from a male donor with ankylosing spondylitis. The CDR3 protein is CSARDTSGRSFGTDTQYF. The CDR3 nucleotides read TGCAGTGCTAGAGATACTAGCGGGAGGTCGTTCGGTACAGATACGCAGTATTTT.